This T cell receptor (beta chain) was sequenced for a study of molecular identifiers for immune sequencing clone quantification. TCRdb reprocessed the PCR reads with MiXCR, giving one entry per CDR3 protein. The sample holds about 320,000 distinct CDR3 sequences, about a fifth seen once. Germline CDR1 MNHEY, CDR2 SMNVEV (reference sequence). The CDR3 length is 15 residues. Trimming removed 3 bases at V and 1 base at J, with 13 bases between. Sequencing was carried out using naive CD8+ T cells from blood, with Jurkat cell RNA spiked in. Noted subset: FACS-sorted CD8+CD4-CCR7+CD45RA+ naive T cells. The chain employs TRBV27 and TRBJ2-7; a weak D match, TRBD1 (6 bases). The clonotype originates from a human donor in good health. Some libraries in this study had Jurkat cell RNA spiked in. CDR3 bases: TGTGCCAGCAGTTTCAGGCAGGGGAATTCCTACGAGCAGTACTTC. It yields the protein CASSFRQGNSYEQYF.